This T cell receptor beta chain was recorded in a study of monozygotic twins with inflammatory bowel disease. Making each TCR library took roughly 3,400 ng of total RNA. TCRdb reprocessed the 5' RACE reads and stores each CDR3 protein as one record, lacking DNA. In all, the sample yields over 350,000 distinct CDR3 sequences. Germline values: CDR1 SGHTA, CDR2 FQGTGA. CDR3 length equals 13 residues. The chain has TRBV7-3 and TRBJ2-3; TCRdb names TRBD1, which stays unverified in the absence of DNA. The specimen sequenced was blood. The clonotype comes from a human donor with ulcerative colitis or Crohn's disease, or a healthy co-twin of an affected twin (not recorded which). The CDR3 reads CASSLGHGGTQYF.